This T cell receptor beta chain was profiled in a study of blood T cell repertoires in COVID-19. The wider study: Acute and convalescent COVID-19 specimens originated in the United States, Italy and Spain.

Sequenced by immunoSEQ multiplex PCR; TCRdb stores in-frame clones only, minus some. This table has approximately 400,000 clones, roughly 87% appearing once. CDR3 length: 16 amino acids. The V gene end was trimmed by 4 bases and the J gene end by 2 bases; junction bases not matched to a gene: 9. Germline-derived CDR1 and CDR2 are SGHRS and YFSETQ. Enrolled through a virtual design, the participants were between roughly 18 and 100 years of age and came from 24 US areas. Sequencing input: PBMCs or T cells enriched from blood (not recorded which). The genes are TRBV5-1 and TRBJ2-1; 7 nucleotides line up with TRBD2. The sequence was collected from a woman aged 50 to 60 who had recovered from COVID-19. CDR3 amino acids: CASSPRREVTYNEQFF. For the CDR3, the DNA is TGCGCCAGCAGCCCGAGACGGGAGGTTACCTACAATGAGCAGTTCTTC. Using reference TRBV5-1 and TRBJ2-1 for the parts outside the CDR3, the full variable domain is KAGVTQTPRYLIKTRGQQVTLSCSPISGHRSVSWYQQTPGQGLQFLFEYFSETQRNKGNFPGRFSGRQFSNSRSEMNVSTLELGDSALYLCASSPRREVTYNEQFFGPGTRLTVL.